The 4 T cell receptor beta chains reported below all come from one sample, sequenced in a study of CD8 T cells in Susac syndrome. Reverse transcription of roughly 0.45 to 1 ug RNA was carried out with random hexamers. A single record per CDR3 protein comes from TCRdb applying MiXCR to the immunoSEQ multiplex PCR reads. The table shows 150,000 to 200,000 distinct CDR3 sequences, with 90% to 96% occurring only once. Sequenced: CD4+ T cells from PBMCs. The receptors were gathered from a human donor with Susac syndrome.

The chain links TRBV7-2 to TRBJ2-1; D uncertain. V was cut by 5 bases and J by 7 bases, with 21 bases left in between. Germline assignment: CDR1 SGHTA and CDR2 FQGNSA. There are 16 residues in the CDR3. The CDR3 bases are TGTGCCAGCAGCCCCTATACCCCCAGCCCGGGTAATGAGCAGTTCTTC. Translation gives CASSPYTPSPGNEQFF.

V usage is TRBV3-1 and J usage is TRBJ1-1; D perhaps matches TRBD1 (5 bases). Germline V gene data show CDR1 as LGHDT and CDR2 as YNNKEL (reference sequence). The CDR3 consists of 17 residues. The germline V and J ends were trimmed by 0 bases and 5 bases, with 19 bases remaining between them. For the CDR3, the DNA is TGTGCCAGCAGCCAAGATCTTGTCGCAGGATGGGGGACTGAAGCTTTCTTT. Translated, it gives CASSQDLVAGWGTEAFF.

The CDR3 spells CSDERTGGADTQYF. The CDR3 DNA reads TGCAGCGACGAAAGGACAGGGGGCGCAGATACGCAGTATTTT. This chain uses TRBV29-1 with TRBJ2-3, with 11 bases aligning to TRBD1. With 7 bases clipped from V and 4 bases from J, the junction kept 7 bases outside the gene matches. The CDR3 is made up of 14 amino acids. Germline V gene lookup returns CDR1 SQVTM and CDR2 ANQGSEA.

The CDR3 region has the DNA TGCGCCAGCAGCTTGGAACTGAGCACAGATACGCAGTATTTT. It is translated as CASSLELSTDTQYF. V usage is TRBV5-1 and J usage is TRBJ2-3; D is uncertain. The CDR3 loop spans 14 amino acids. Trimming left V 0 bases short and J 0 bases short, with 5 bases between. Germline V lookup: CDR1 SGHRS, CDR2 YFSETQ.